The entry that follows covers one T cell receptor beta chain sequence. Assay: immunoSEQ multiplex PCR; the TCRdb copy retains only in-frame clones and omits some. Among more than 10,000 clones listed, about nine tenths were seen once. This record comes from a study of blood T cell repertoires in COVID-19. Study context: Samples came from the United States, Italy and Spain, spanning acute and convalescent COVID-19. Sources were T cells, B-cell-depleted T cells, or PBMCs; the material itself was cDNA or gDNA.

The CDR3 has 15 amino acids. V gave up 1 base and J gave up 6 bases; unmatched junction bases: 6. Germline-derived CDR1 and CDR2 are LGHNT and FRNRAP. The rearrangement links TRBV12-5 to TRBJ1-5; 7 bases are a match to TRBD1. This sequence was found in a human donor in a cohort sampled during active COVID-19. Input material: peripheral blood. CDR3 coding DNA: TGTGCTAGTGGTTTGGGGGACAGTGTCGGTCAGCCCCAGCATTTT. This gives the protein CASGLGDSVGQPQHF.